Following are 27 T cell receptor beta chains from one sample sequenced in a study of blood T cell repertoires in COVID-19. Sequencing used immunoSEQ multiplex PCR; TCRdb keeps in-frame clones, though not all of them. The repertoire has around 260,000 clones, roughly nine tenths of them found once; the top ten carry about 3.6%. Sequenced: peripheral blood. These receptors came from a man aged 18 to 35 with active or convalescent COVID-19.

The gene calls are TRBV6-5 and TRBJ2-5, with TRBD1 as a possible D gene (7 bases). The CDR3 has 13 amino acids. CDR1 and CDR2 (germline): MNHEY, SVGAGI. V was trimmed by 8 bases and J by 5 bases, leaving 15 bases between them. CDR3: CASGGGGWETQYF. CDR3 nucleotides: TGTGCCAGCGGAGGGGGCGGTTGGGAGACCCAGTACTTC.

CDR3 loop: CATSRDSQETQYF. CDR3 nucleotide sequence: TGTGCCACCAGCAGGGACAGTCAAGAGACCCAGTACTTC. The chain links TRBV15 to TRBJ2-5; D might be TRBD1 (6 bases). CDR3 size: 13 residues. Deletions cut 3 bases from V and 2 bases from J, with 7 bases between. Germline V gene data show CDR1 as LNHNV and CDR2 as YYDKDF (reference sequence).

The V and J genes are TRBV18 and TRBJ2-2, with 8 positions matching TRBD1. CDR1 and CDR2 (germline): KGHSH, LQKENI. V dropped 4 bases and J dropped 0; count of bases not matched to a gene: 7. The CDR3 consists of 17 residues. CDR3 nucleotides: TGTGCCAGCTCACTTCGGACAGGGCTCGCGAACACCGGGGAGCTGTTTTTT. This sequence encodes CASSLRTGLANTGELFF.

This clone was observed a handful of times. The chain uses TRBV7-3 and TRBJ2-2, with 10 bases matching TRBD2. The CDR3 totals 14 residues. The germline CDR1 and CDR2 sequences are SGHTA and FQGTGA. The junction had 3 bases not matched to a gene; V was cut back by 5 bases and J by 6 bases. CDR3 residues: CASSPLAGAGELFF. The CDR3 DNA follows: TGTGCCAGCAGCCCGCTAGCGGGAGCCGGGGAGCTGTTTTTT.

In this sample, this clone turned up once. J is TRBJ2-2 and V is TRBV19; 9 bases align to TRBD2. The CDR3 extends over 14 amino acids. Germline V gene sequence: CDR1 LNHDA, CDR2 SQIVND (reference sequence). V was pared by 7 bases and J by 1 base, with 1 base of the junction left unmatched. The CDR3: CASTTSGNTGELFF. CDR3 nucleotides: TGTGCCAGTACGACTAGCGGGAACACCGGGGAGCTGTTTTTT.

V gene TRBV7-3 combines with J gene TRBJ2-7, with TRBD1 matching 8 bases. There are 15 residues in the CDR3. CDR1 SGHTA and CDR2 FQGTGA come from the germline V gene. J was trimmed by 5 bases and V by 3 bases; bases with no gene match: 9. The CDR3 spells CASSFGQGTFNEQYF. The CDR3 DNA follows: TGTGCCAGCAGCTTTGGACAGGGAACGTTCAACGAGCAGTACTTC.

This chain's CDR3 is CAWNHAGANTGELFF. In nucleotides, the CDR3 is TGTGCCTGGAACCACGCGGGCGCGAACACCGGGGAGCTGTTTTTT. V gene TRBV30 combines with J gene TRBJ2-2; D might be TRBD2 (5 bases). Germline values: CDR1 GTSNPN, CDR2 SVGIG (reference sequence). Trimming cost V 4 bases and J 0 bases, with 12 bases left between them. The CDR3 covers 15 residues. Filled out from reference TRBV30 and TRBJ2-2, the complete variable domain reads SQTIHQWPATLVQPVGSPLSLECTVEGTSNPNLYWYRQAAGRGLQLLFYSVGIGQISSEVPQNLSASRPQDRQFILSSKKLLLSDSGFYLCAWNHAGANTGELFFGEGSRLTVL.

The chain combines TRBV14 with TRBJ2-5; 7 bases match TRBD1. In germline, CDR1 is SGHDN, CDR2 FVKESK. The V segment lost 0 bases and the J segment 2 bases; nucleotides outside the gene matches: 3. This CDR3 comprises 15 residues. In DNA, the CDR3 is TGTGCCAGCAGCCAAGATCCGGGACAGCAAGAGACCCAGTACTTC. Its translation is CASSQDPGQQETQYF.

This chain joins TRBV6-2 or TRBV6-3 and TRBJ2-3; D unclear. CDR3 length equals 17 residues. V lost 5 bases to trimming and J lost 2 bases, with 20 bases between them. Germline V gene data show CDR1 as MNHEY and CDR2 as SVGEGT. The CDR3 region has the DNA TGTGCCAGCAGTCCCTCCCAGCACGGGTGGAACACAGATACGCAGTATTTT. Translation: CASSPSQHGWNTDTQYF.

V usage is TRBV12-3 or TRBV12-4 and J usage is TRBJ1-4, with D possibly being TRBD1 (5 bases). The CDR3 consists of 13 residues. With 4 bases removed from V and 6 bases from J, the gap between germline ends came to 9 bases. The CDR3 DNA is TGTGCCAGCAGTTATCAGGGCTATGAAAAACTGTTTTTT. As protein: CASSYQGYEKLFF.

This sequence joins TRBV2 and TRBJ1-3, with D possibly being TRBD1 (5 bases). The CDR3 is 17 amino acids. CDR1 and CDR2 from the germline V gene are SNHLY and FYNNEI. The germline V and J ends were trimmed by 4 bases and 0 bases, with 16 bases remaining between them. The CDR3 reads CASSAGAGKYSGNTIYF. The CDR3 DNA reads as TGTGCCAGCAGTGCAGGAGCAGGGAAATACTCTGGAAACACCATATATTTT.

The V call is TRBV2, the J call TRBJ1-2; D unclear. CDR3 length equals 13 residues. Germline values: CDR1 SNHLY, CDR2 FYNNEI. V lost 3 bases and J 5 bases, leaving 10 bases between the germline ends. In DNA, the CDR3 is TGTGCCAGCAGTGAGGGCAGGCAATATGGCTACACCTTC. This encodes CASSEGRQYGYTF. Filled out from reference TRBV2 and TRBJ1-2, the complete variable domain reads EPEVTQTPSHQVTQMGQEVILRCVPISNHLYFYWYRQILGQKVEFLVSFYNNEISEKSEIFDDQFSVERPDGSNFTLKIRSTKLEDSAMYFCASSEGRQYGYTFGSGTRLTVV.

The chain carries TRBV27 and TRBJ1-2, with D maybe TRBD1 (5 bases). V shed 6 bases and J shed 4 bases, with 9 bases lying between them. Germline V CDR1 and CDR2: MNHEY, SMNVEV (reference sequence). This CDR3 spans 12 amino acids. CDR3 DNA sequence: TGTGCCAGCAGACAGGACGGCTATGGCTACACCTTC. Translated: CASRQDGYGYTF.

This clone is a singleton in its sample. The chain has TRBV2 and TRBJ2-7; 7 nucleotides align to TRBD2. Losses at the gene ends were 4 bases for V and 2 bases for J; bases not matched to a gene: 5. Germline V lookup: CDR1 SNHLY, CDR2 FYNNEI. The CDR3 is 14 amino acids. CDR3 DNA sequence: TGTGCCAGCAGTGGGACTAGTGAGGCCTACGAGCAGTACTTC. It is translated as CASSGTSEAYEQYF.

This chain connects TRBV3-1 (or the pseudogene TRBV3-2) to TRBJ2-1, with 7 bases that match TRBD2. Germline CDR1 LGHDT, CDR2 YNNKEL (reference sequence). Trimming cost V 7 bases and J 7 bases; bases outside gene matches: 13. The CDR3 is 15 amino acids. The CDR3 loop is CASTLSAGGINEQFF. DNA for the CDR3: TGTGCCAGCACTCTTTCTGCCGGGGGGATAAATGAGCAGTTCTTC.

This rearrangement joins TRBV4-1 to TRBJ1-2; D is unclear. The ends were cut back, 0 bases at V and 4 bases at J, with 9 bases in the middle. CDR1 MGHRA and CDR2 YSYEKL come from the germline V gene. CDR3 length: 14 residues. The DNA for the CDR3 is TGCGCCAGCAGCCAAGAATTTGAGGTCTATGGCTACACCTTC. Protein sequence: CASSQEFEVYGYTF.

The chain links TRBV10-2 to TRBJ1-6; possible D gene TRBD1, 5 bases. This CDR3 comprises 14 residues. V lost 3 bases to trimming and J lost 10 bases, with 13 bases between them. The germline gives CDR1 WSHSY, CDR2 SAAADI. CDR3 DNA sequence: TGCGCCAGCAGTGACTTCAGGGTAGGCTCACCCCTCCACTTT. It encodes CASSDFRVGSPLHF.

As concerns this clone: Other DNA sequences in the sample encode the same CDR3. This chain links TRBV5-1 with TRBJ1-1, with D possibly TRBD1 on 5 matching bases. Germline assignment: CDR1 SGHRS and CDR2 YFSETQ. The V and J ends lost 3 bases and 1 base respectively, with 10 bases between them. The CDR3 has 14 residues. The CDR3 sequence: CASSSGTGNTEAFF. The CDR3 DNA reads TGCGCCAGCAGCTCCGGGACTGGGAACACTGAAGCTTTCTTT. Together with reference TRBV5-1 and TRBJ1-1, the CDR3 gives the full variable domain: KAGVTQTPRYLIKTRGQQVTLSCSPISGHRSVSWYQQTPGQGLQFLFEYFSETQRNKGNFPGRFSGRQFSNSRSEMNVSTLELGDSALYLCASSSGTGNTEAFFGQGTRLTVV.

The V call is TRBV5-4, the J call TRBJ2-7; maybe TRBD2 (7 bases). CDR3 length: 15 amino acids. The germline V gene encodes CDR1 SGHNT and CDR2 YYREEE (reference sequence). The V and J ends lost 2 bases and 6 bases respectively, with 18 bases between them. CDR3 sequence reads: CASSFEGGGPSEQYF. In DNA, the CDR3 is TGTGCCAGCAGCTTTGAGGGGGGAGGGCCTTCCGAGCAGTACTTC.

This sequence joins TRBV5-1 and TRBJ1-4; D gene ambiguous. Germline CDR1 SGHRS, CDR2 YFSETQ. The CDR3 has 14 residues. The germline V and J ends were trimmed by 2 bases and 5 bases, with 10 bases remaining between them. The CDR3 sequence is CASSFNSVNEKLFF. CDR3 in DNA: TGCGCCAGCAGCTTCAACAGTGTAAATGAAAAACTGTTTTTT.

This clone turned up a few times. CDR3 bases: TGTGCCAGCAGCCCCACCGGGACAGGGATCGAGCAGTACTTC. It encodes CASSPTGTGIEQYF. The rearrangement joins TRBV5-4 to TRBJ2-7; 9 nucleotides agree with TRBD1. In germline, CDR1 is SGHNT, CDR2 YYREEE (reference sequence). The CDR3 has 14 amino acids. The J segment lost 6 bases and the V segment lost 4 bases, leaving 8 bases of the junction unmatched.

The chain combines TRBV5-1 with TRBJ1-1, with a possible D match to TRBD1 (6 bases). Trimming took 4 bases from V and 3 from J, leaving 10 bases between them. The CDR3 runs 13 residues. Per the germline V gene, CDR1 is SGHRS and CDR2 is YFSETQ. The DNA for the CDR3 is TGCGCCAGCAGCGCCCACAGGGACACTGAAGCTTTCTTT. The encoded protein is CASSAHRDTEAFF.

This chain joins TRBV12-3 or TRBV12-4 and TRBJ1-2; unclear D gene. V lost 3 bases to trimming and J lost 2 bases, with 7 bases between them. CDR3 length equals 13 residues. The CDR3 DNA is TGTGCCAGCAGTTTTATCGGGAACTATGGCTACACCTTC. Its protein is CASSFIGNYGYTF.

CDR3 sequence: CASAGGGLGEQYF. CDR3 DNA sequence: TGTGCCAGCGCCGGCGGGGGGCTCGGGGAGCAGTACTTC. The chain recombines TRBV28 with TRBJ2-7; 8 positions agree with TRBD2. The CDR3 runs to 13 residues. With 8 bases clipped from V and 7 bases from J, the junction kept 10 bases outside the gene matches. The germline CDR1 and CDR2 sequences are MDHEN and SYDVKM.

This chain links TRBV9 with TRBJ2-4; 10 nucleotides match TRBD2. Looked up from germline, CDR1 is SGDLS and CDR2 is YYNGEE. This CDR3 has 16 amino acids. V was pared by 3 bases and J by 4 bases, with 7 bases of the junction left unmatched. CDR3 nucleotides: TGTGCCAGCAGCGAAATAGCGGGGGGTCCGAAAAACATTCAGTACTTC. It is translated as CASSEIAGGPKNIQYF.

The chain uses TRBV27 and TRBJ2-5, with 8 bases that match TRBD2. In germline, CDR1 is MNHEY, CDR2 SMNVEV (reference sequence). This CDR3 spans 14 amino acids. V dropped 8 bases and J dropped 2; count of bases not matched to a gene: 7. The CDR3 DNA sequence: TGTGCCAGCTCCGGACTAGCCTATCAAGAGACCCAGTACTTC. It is translated as CASSGLAYQETQYF.

The V gene is TRBV9, the J gene TRBJ1-3, with TRBD1 matching over 8 bases. The V and J ends lost 4 bases and 7 bases, in that order; junction bases with no gene match: 7. The germline V gene encodes CDR1 SGDLS and CDR2 YYNGEE. The CDR3 spans 14 residues. The CDR3 is CASSLDGQGNTIYF. The CDR3 nucleotides are TGTGCCAGCAGCCTCGACGGACAGGGCAACACCATATATTTT.